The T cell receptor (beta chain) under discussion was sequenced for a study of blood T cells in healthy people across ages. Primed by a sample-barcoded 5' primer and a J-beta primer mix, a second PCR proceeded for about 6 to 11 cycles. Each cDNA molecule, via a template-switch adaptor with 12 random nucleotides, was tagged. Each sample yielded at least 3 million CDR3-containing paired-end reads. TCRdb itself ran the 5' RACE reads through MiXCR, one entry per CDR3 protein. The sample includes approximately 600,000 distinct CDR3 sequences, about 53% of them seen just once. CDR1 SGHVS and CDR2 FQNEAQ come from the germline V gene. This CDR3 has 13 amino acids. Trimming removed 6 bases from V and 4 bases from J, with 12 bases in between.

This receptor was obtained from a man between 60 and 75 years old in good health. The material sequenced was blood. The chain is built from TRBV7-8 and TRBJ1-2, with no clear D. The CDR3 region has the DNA TGTGCCAGCAGTCCCCTCGCGGGCTATGGCTACACCTTC. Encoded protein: CASSPLAGYGYTF.